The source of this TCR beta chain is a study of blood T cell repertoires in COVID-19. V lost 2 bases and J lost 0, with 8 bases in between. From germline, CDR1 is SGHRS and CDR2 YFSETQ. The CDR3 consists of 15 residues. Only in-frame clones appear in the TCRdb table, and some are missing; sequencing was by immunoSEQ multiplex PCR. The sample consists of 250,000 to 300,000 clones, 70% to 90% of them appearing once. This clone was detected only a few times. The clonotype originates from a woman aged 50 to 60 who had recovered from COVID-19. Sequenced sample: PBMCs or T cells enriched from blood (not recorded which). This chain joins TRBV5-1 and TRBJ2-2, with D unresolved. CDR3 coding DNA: TGCGCCAGCAGCTTTTCCCTTCCGAACACCGGGGAGCTGTTTTTT. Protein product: CASSFSLPNTGELFF.